A selection of T cell receptor beta chains follows, all from one sample in a study of blood T cell repertoires in COVID-19. The table came from immunoSEQ multiplex PCR; TCRdb's copy has only in-frame clones and leaves some out. The sample includes 30,000 to 45,000 clones, 70% to 90% seen only once; the top ten take about 10%. Sequenced input: peripheral blood. The origin of the receptors is a man between 60 and 75 years old with active COVID-19. Each CDR3 is given with its conserved first and last residue. The order of the fields is CDR3 protein, CDR3 DNA, J gene, clone size, D gene, V gene. The D gene is left open where the match is weak. The size field is filled for only some rows; it gives once, few, many or a size class.

cdr3_aa: CASRDWAGLYYNEQFF
cdr3_nt: TGTGCCAGCAGAGATTGGGCGGGCCTCTATTACAATGAGCAGTTCTTC
j_call: TRBJ2-1
clone_size: once
d_call: NA
v_call: TRBV11-2

cdr3_aa: CAWTRGALSTDTQYF
cdr3_nt: TGTGCCTGGACGCGGGGGGCGCTGTCCACAGATACGCAGTATTTT
j_call: TRBJ2-3
clone_size: NA
d_call: TRBD2
v_call: TRBV30

cdr3_aa: CASDDGTAVNYGYTF
cdr3_nt: TGTGCCAGTGACGACGGGACAGCCGTAAACTATGGCTACACCTTC
j_call: TRBJ1-2
clone_size: NA
d_call: TRBD1
v_call: TRBV19

cdr3_aa: CASSTFRASAGATDTQYF
cdr3_nt: TGTGCCAGCAGCACCTTCCGGGCCTCGGCGGGGGCCACAGATACGCAGTATTTT
j_call: TRBJ2-3
clone_size: NA
d_call: NA
v_call: TRBV7-9

cdr3_aa: CASSSTQTGPWSTIYF
cdr3_nt: TGTGCCAGCAGTTCAACCCAGACAGGGCCCTGGAGCACCATATATTTT
j_call: TRBJ1-3
clone_size: NA
d_call: TRBD1
v_call: TRBV6-5

cdr3_aa: CASSLRGRAGETQYF
cdr3_nt: TGTGCCAGCAGCTTAAGGGGGAGGGCCGGGGAGACCCAGTACTTC
j_call: TRBJ2-5
clone_size: NA
d_call: TRBD2
v_call: TRBV7-3

cdr3_aa: CASSETWGGIGSNQPQHF
cdr3_nt: TGTGCCAGCAGTGAAACTTGGGGGGGGATTGGGAGCAATCAGCCCCAGCATTTT
j_call: TRBJ1-5
clone_size: NA
d_call: NA
v_call: TRBV6-1

cdr3_aa: CASIGREGTEAFF
cdr3_nt: TGTGCCAGTATCGGCAGGGAGGGCACTGAAGCTTTCTTT
j_call: TRBJ1-1
clone_size: NA
d_call: NA
v_call: TRBV19

cdr3_aa: CASSQEGTSSYEQYF
cdr3_nt: TGTGCCAGCAGCCAGGAAGGAACTAGCTCCTACGAGCAGTACTTC
j_call: TRBJ2-7
clone_size: NA
d_call: NA
v_call: TRBV4-2

cdr3_aa: CASKRIGSYEQYF
cdr3_nt: TGTGCCAGCAAAAGAATCGGTTCCTACGAGCAGTACTTC
j_call: TRBJ2-7
clone_size: NA
d_call: NA
v_call: TRBV28

cdr3_aa: CASSSRTGYNEQFF
cdr3_nt: TGCGCCAGCAGCTCCCGGACAGGGTACAATGAGCAGTTCTTC
j_call: TRBJ2-1
clone_size: NA
d_call: TRBD1
v_call: TRBV5-1

cdr3_aa: CASAPGGSNEQFF
cdr3_nt: TGTGCCAGCGCCCCGGGGGGGTCCAATGAGCAGTTCTTC
j_call: TRBJ2-1
clone_size: NA
d_call: TRBD2
v_call: TRBV27

cdr3_aa: CASSAQTGTKETQYF
cdr3_nt: TGTGCCAGCAGCGCCCAGACAGGGACAAAAGAGACCCAGTACTTC
j_call: TRBJ2-5
clone_size: NA
d_call: TRBD1
v_call: TRBV7-2

cdr3_aa: CASSQRRTSGRVGAGELFF
cdr3_nt: TGTGCCAGCAGCCAACGACGGACTAGCGGGAGGGTTGGTGCCGGGGAGCTGTTTTTT
j_call: TRBJ2-2
clone_size: once
d_call: TRBD2
v_call: TRBV3-1/TRBV3-2

cdr3_aa: CASTLTGYSNQPQHF
cdr3_nt: TGTGCCAGCACCCTCACAGGGTATAGCAATCAGCCCCAGCATTTT
j_call: TRBJ1-5
clone_size: NA
d_call: NA
v_call: TRBV7-2

cdr3_aa: CASSAGRRGEAFF
cdr3_nt: TGTGCCAGCAGCGCCGGCCGGCGAGGGGAAGCTTTCTTT
j_call: TRBJ1-1
clone_size: NA
d_call: NA
v_call: TRBV9

cdr3_aa: CAGSSYNSPLHF
cdr3_nt: TGTGCCGGCAGCTCCTATAATTCACCCCTCCACTTT
j_call: TRBJ1-6
clone_size: NA
d_call: NA
v_call: TRBV19

cdr3_aa: CASSIVAAGYTF
cdr3_nt: TGTGCCAGTAGTATAGTAGCAGCTGGCTACACCTTC
j_call: TRBJ1-2
clone_size: NA
d_call: NA
v_call: TRBV19

cdr3_aa: CASSQTGYEQYF
cdr3_nt: TGTGCCAGCAGTCAGACAGGGTACGAGCAGTACTTC
j_call: TRBJ2-7
clone_size: NA
d_call: TRBD1
v_call: TRBV27

cdr3_aa: CASSPTASATNEKLFF
cdr3_nt: TGTGCCAGCAGCCCCACGGCGAGCGCTACTAATGAAAAACTGTTTTTT
j_call: TRBJ1-4
clone_size: NA
d_call: NA
v_call: TRBV7-9

cdr3_aa: CASSESGIQSYEQYF
cdr3_nt: TGTGCCAGCAGCGAAAGCGGGATCCAATCCTACGAGCAGTACTTC
j_call: TRBJ2-7
clone_size: few
d_call: TRBD2
v_call: TRBV28

cdr3_aa: CASSPGDREYEQYF
cdr3_nt: TGTGCCAGCTCACCCGGGGACAGAGAGTACGAGCAGTACTTC
j_call: TRBJ2-7
clone_size: NA
d_call: TRBD1
v_call: TRBV18

cdr3_aa: CASSQDLYQETQYF
cdr3_nt: TGTGCCAGCAGCCAAGACCTCTACCAAGAGACCCAGTACTTC
j_call: TRBJ2-5
clone_size: NA
d_call: NA
v_call: TRBV3-1/TRBV3-2

cdr3_aa: CASSYSRETQYF
cdr3_nt: TGTGCCAGCAGTTACTCACGGGAGACCCAGTACTTC
j_call: TRBJ2-5
clone_size: NA
d_call: NA
v_call: TRBV12-3/TRBV12-4

cdr3_aa: CAISESPAGNAEQYF
cdr3_nt: TGTGCCATCAGTGAGTCGCCAGCGGGAAACGCCGAGCAGTACTTC
j_call: TRBJ2-7
clone_size: NA
d_call: TRBD2
v_call: TRBV10-3

cdr3_aa: CASSGGLAKNIQYF
cdr3_nt: TGTGCCAGCTCCGGCGGCCTAGCCAAAAACATTCAGTACTTC
j_call: TRBJ2-4
clone_size: NA
d_call: NA
v_call: TRBV18

cdr3_aa: CASSLGASGTGGETQYF
cdr3_nt: TGTGCCAGCAGCTTAGGGGCTAGCGGGACTGGGGGGGAGACCCAGTACTTC
j_call: TRBJ2-5
clone_size: once
d_call: TRBD2
v_call: TRBV7-2

cdr3_aa: CASSLTSGYNEQFF
cdr3_nt: TGTGCCAGCAGCCTCACTAGCGGCTACAATGAGCAGTTCTTC
j_call: TRBJ2-1
clone_size: NA
d_call: TRBD2
v_call: TRBV5-6

cdr3_aa: CASSFRYSEETQYF
cdr3_nt: TGTGCCAGCAGCTTCCGTTATTCGGAAGAGACCCAGTACTTC
j_call: TRBJ2-5
clone_size: NA
d_call: NA
v_call: TRBV7-2

cdr3_aa: CASSPVNTGELFF
cdr3_nt: TGTGCCAGCAGTCCCGTTAACACCGGGGAGCTGTTTTTT
j_call: TRBJ2-2
clone_size: NA
d_call: NA
v_call: TRBV27

cdr3_aa: CASGLPSLEGRGYTF
cdr3_nt: TGTGCCAGTGGATTACCATCCCTGGAGGGACGTGGCTACACCTTC
j_call: TRBJ1-2
clone_size: NA
d_call: NA
v_call: TRBV19

cdr3_aa: CASRDIRWGLNTEAFF
cdr3_nt: TGTGCCAGCAGGGACATACGGTGGGGTTTGAACACTGAAGCTTTCTTT
j_call: TRBJ1-1
clone_size: NA
d_call: NA
v_call: TRBV21-1

cdr3_aa: CASSYSASGKDTQYF
cdr3_nt: TGTGCCAGCAGTTACTCAGCTAGCGGGAAAGATACGCAGTATTTT
j_call: TRBJ2-3
clone_size: once
d_call: TRBD2
v_call: TRBV6-6

cdr3_aa: CASQPLAGGTYEQYF
cdr3_nt: TGTGCCAGCCAGCCTCTAGCGGGAGGAACCTACGAGCAGTACTTC
j_call: TRBJ2-7
clone_size: NA
d_call: TRBD2
v_call: TRBV2

cdr3_aa: CASSTTSGSYEQYF
cdr3_nt: TGTGCCAGCAGTACGACTAGCGGATCCTACGAGCAGTACTTC
j_call: TRBJ2-7
clone_size: few
d_call: TRBD2
v_call: TRBV7-2

cdr3_aa: CASSISGRAYEQYF
cdr3_nt: TGCGCCAGCAGCATCAGCGGGAGGGCCTACGAGCAGTACTTC
j_call: TRBJ2-7
clone_size: NA
d_call: TRBD2
v_call: TRBV5-1

cdr3_aa: CAISEFQTSSTDTQYF
cdr3_nt: TGTGCCATCAGTGAGTTCCAGACATCTAGCACAGATACGCAGTATTTT
j_call: TRBJ2-3
clone_size: NA
d_call: NA
v_call: TRBV10-3

cdr3_aa: CASQALSGNYNEQFF
cdr3_nt: TGTGCCAGCCAGGCGCTGAGCGGGAATTACAATGAGCAGTTCTTC
j_call: TRBJ2-1
clone_size: NA
d_call: TRBD2
v_call: TRBV5-5

cdr3_aa: CASSRSGTAISYEQYF
cdr3_nt: TGTGCCAGCAGCCGGTCCGGGACAGCAATCTCCTACGAGCAGTACTTC
j_call: TRBJ2-7
clone_size: NA
d_call: TRBD1
v_call: TRBV3-1/TRBV3-2

cdr3_aa: CASSQQQSYEQYF
cdr3_nt: TGCGCCAGCAGCCAACAACAGTCCTACGAGCAGTACTTC
j_call: TRBJ2-7
clone_size: NA
d_call: NA
v_call: TRBV4-1

cdr3_aa: CASSLAGGNTGELFF
cdr3_nt: TGCGCCAGCAGCTTGGCCGGGGGGAACACCGGGGAGCTGTTTTTT
j_call: TRBJ2-2
clone_size: NA
d_call: NA
v_call: TRBV5-1

cdr3_aa: CASRGRYEQYF
cdr3_nt: TGTGCCAGCAGGGGGCGGTACGAGCAGTACTTC
j_call: TRBJ2-7
clone_size: once
d_call: NA
v_call: TRBV28

cdr3_aa: CASSLTGLMNTEAFF
cdr3_nt: TGTGCCAGCAGCTTAACGGGACTCATGAACACTGAAGCTTTCTTT
j_call: TRBJ1-1
clone_size: NA
d_call: NA
v_call: TRBV7-3

cdr3_aa: CASSGSWGSSYEQYF
cdr3_nt: TGTGCCAGCAGCGGGAGCTGGGGCAGCTCCTACGAGCAGTACTTC
j_call: TRBJ2-7
clone_size: NA
d_call: NA
v_call: TRBV9

cdr3_aa: CASSSETVNTEAFF
cdr3_nt: TGTGCCAGCAGTTCGGAGACAGTTAACACTGAAGCTTTCTTT
j_call: TRBJ1-1
clone_size: NA
d_call: NA
v_call: TRBV28

cdr3_aa: CASRGPGENIQYF
cdr3_nt: TGTGCCAGCCGGGGACCGGGGGAAAACATTCAGTACTTC
j_call: TRBJ2-4
clone_size: NA
d_call: NA
v_call: TRBV6-5

cdr3_aa: CASSFVLAQETQYF
cdr3_nt: TGTGCCAGCAGCTTTGTCCTAGCGCAAGAGACCCAGTACTTC
j_call: TRBJ2-5
clone_size: NA
d_call: NA
v_call: TRBV7-8

cdr3_aa: CASSQEWYSGIGETQYF
cdr3_nt: TGCGCCAGCAGCCAAGAATGGTATTCGGGAATTGGCGAGACCCAGTACTTC
j_call: TRBJ2-5
clone_size: NA
d_call: NA
v_call: TRBV4-3

cdr3_aa: CASRGGGSSSEAFF
cdr3_nt: TGTGCCAGCAGAGGGGGGGGATCTAGTAGTGAAGCTTTCTTT
j_call: TRBJ1-1
clone_size: NA
d_call: NA
v_call: TRBV28

cdr3_aa: CASSPGGDNNYGYTF
cdr3_nt: TGTGCCAGCAGCCCGGGGGGGGACAACAACTATGGCTACACCTTC
j_call: TRBJ1-2
clone_size: NA
d_call: NA
v_call: TRBV4-2

cdr3_aa: CASSYGTRGGSYGYTF
cdr3_nt: TGTGCCAGCAGTTACGGTACCCGGGGTGGTAGCTATGGCTACACCTTC
j_call: TRBJ1-2
clone_size: NA
d_call: NA
v_call: TRBV6-5

cdr3_aa: CASSQELAKNIQYF
cdr3_nt: TGTGCCAGCAGCCAAGAACTAGCCAAAAACATTCAGTACTTC
j_call: TRBJ2-4
clone_size: NA
d_call: NA
v_call: TRBV14

cdr3_aa: CASSTLLVAGGNEQFF
cdr3_nt: TGTGCCAGCAGTACCCTGCTGGTAGCGGGGGGCAATGAGCAGTTCTTC
j_call: TRBJ2-1
clone_size: NA
d_call: TRBD2
v_call: TRBV5-6

cdr3_aa: CASSIAAGEAHEQYF
cdr3_nt: TGTGCCAGCTCAATTGCAGCGGGTGAAGCCCACGAGCAGTACTTC
j_call: TRBJ2-7
clone_size: NA
d_call: NA
v_call: TRBV18

cdr3_aa: CASSQRGQSNEKLFF
cdr3_nt: TGCGCCAGCAGCCAGCGAGGACAGTCTAATGAAAAACTGTTTTTT
j_call: TRBJ1-4
clone_size: NA
d_call: NA
v_call: TRBV4-1

cdr3_aa: CASALAGGPETQYF
cdr3_nt: TGTGCTAGTGCCCTAGCGGGAGGGCCAGAGACCCAGTACTTC
j_call: TRBJ2-5
clone_size: NA
d_call: TRBD2
v_call: TRBV12-5

cdr3_aa: CASSISYEQFF
cdr3_nt: TGTGCCAGTAGTATCAGTTATGAGCAGTTCTTC
j_call: TRBJ2-1
clone_size: NA
d_call: NA
v_call: TRBV19

cdr3_aa: CASSELAGSNTGELFF
cdr3_nt: TGTGCCAGCAGCGAACTAGCGGGCTCGAACACCGGGGAGCTGTTTTTT
j_call: TRBJ2-2
clone_size: NA
d_call: TRBD2
v_call: TRBV7-2

cdr3_aa: CASSFGESTEAFF
cdr3_nt: TGTGCCAGCAGCTTCGGGGAGAGCACTGAAGCTTTCTTT
j_call: TRBJ1-1
clone_size: NA
d_call: NA
v_call: TRBV7-3